This entry lists 10 T cell receptor beta chains sequenced from one sample in a study of blood T cell repertoires in COVID-19. Profiling relied on immunoSEQ multiplex PCR, and the TCRdb table lists in-frame clones only, not all of them. The sample has some 220,000 clones, nearly 95% seen once. Material: peripheral blood. Source of these receptors: a man between 25 and 39 years old with COVID-19, enrolled during active disease.

The chain combines TRBV5-5 with TRBJ2-3; possibly TRBD2 for D (5 bases). Germline CDR1 SGHKS, CDR2 YYEKEE (reference sequence). Trimming removed 0 bases at V and 3 bases at J, with 8 bases between. This CDR3 has 14 residues. The CDR3 sequence: CASSLDGSTDTQYF. DNA of the CDR3: TGTGCCAGCAGCTTGGATGGGAGTACAGATACGCAGTATTTT.

The chain has TRBV24-1 and TRBJ2-3, with 8 bases fitting TRBD2. Germline V gene sequence: CDR1 KGHDR, CDR2 SFDVKD. CDR3 length equals 16 residues. Trimming at V came to 5 bases and at J to 0 bases, leaving 6 bases not matched to a gene. CDR3 loop: CATSAASGLSTDTQYF. CDR3 sequence (DNA): TGTGCCACCAGTGCGGCTAGCGGGCTTAGCACAGATACGCAGTATTTT.

This clone was recorded only once. This chain links TRBV28 with TRBJ2-3; 8 bases match TRBD1. The trim removed 3 bases at V and 8 bases at J, leaving 7 bases unmatched. Germline values: CDR1 MDHEN, CDR2 SYDVKM. The CDR3 covers 14 residues. The CDR3 loop is CASSLAGDRITQYF. In DNA form, the CDR3 reads TGTGCCAGCAGTTTGGCCGGGGACAGGATTACGCAGTATTTT.

In its sample, this clone was seen once. This CDR3 reads CASSSAGPGYGYTF. The CDR3, as DNA: TGTGCCAGCAGTTCGGCAGGGCCAGGCTATGGCTACACCTTC. This chain connects TRBV6-5 to TRBJ1-2; tentative D call: TRBD1 (5 bases). CDR1 is MNHEY and CDR2 is SVGAGI in the germline V gene. This CDR3 spans 14 amino acids. The V end lost 4 bases, the J end lost 4 bases, and 13 bases lay between the germline ends.

The V and J genes are TRBV29-1 and TRBJ2-7, with 7 bases fitting TRBD1. The CDR3 loop spans 13 amino acids. Germline-derived CDR1 and CDR2 are SQVTM and ANQGSEA. V dropped 6 bases and J dropped 4; count of bases not matched to a gene: 9. The CDR3 spells CSVAGTVGYEQYF. CDR3 DNA sequence: TGCAGCGTCGCCGGGACAGTTGGATACGAGCAGTACTTC.

The J gene is TRBJ1-1, the V gene TRBV27; D ambiguous. The CDR3 covers 13 residues. Germline V gene sequence: CDR1 MNHEY, CDR2 SMNVEV (reference sequence). V was trimmed by 2 bases and J by 3 bases, leaving 7 bases between them. In DNA form, the CDR3 reads TGTGCCAGCAGTTTACAGTATTACACTGAAGCTTTCTTT. The encoded protein is CASSLQYYTEAFF.

The chain is built from TRBV7-9 and TRBJ2-1; 13 positions agree with TRBD2. Germline CDR1 and CDR2: SEHNR and FQNEAQ (reference sequence). The CDR3 runs 16 residues. With V trimmed by 1 base and J by 8 bases, 5 bases remained unmatched. The chain's CDR3 is CASSLVWTSGGHEQFF. DNA of the CDR3: TGTGCCAGCAGCTTAGTTTGGACTAGCGGGGGCCATGAGCAGTTCTTC.

This chain connects TRBV6-5 to TRBJ2-1; possible D gene TRBD1, 6 bases. CDR1 and CDR2 from the germline V gene are MNHEY and SVGAGI. The V end was cut by 6 bases, the J end by 3 bases, with 15 bases between. The CDR3 has 15 residues. Here the CDR3 reads CASSLQGNRYNEQFF. CDR3 sequence (DNA): TGTGCCAGCAGCCTACAGGGAAATCGCTACAATGAGCAGTTCTTC.

V is TRBV25-1 and J is TRBJ1-2; maybe TRBD1 (5 bases). Germline lookup yields CDR1 MGHDK and CDR2 SYGVNS. V lost 5 bases and J lost 6, with 16 bases in between. CDR3 size: 14 residues. CDR3 loop: CASSSQGALHGYTF. CDR3 bases: TGTGCCAGCAGTTCCCAAGGGGCTCTCCATGGCTACACCTTC.

The DNA of the CDR3 is TGCGCCAGCAGTGTCCAGCTAGCGGACCCTCTCACAGATACGCAGTATTTT. Translated: CASSVQLADPLTDTQYF. The chain employs TRBV10-2 and TRBJ2-3, with 7 bases matching TRBD2. The CDR3 totals 17 residues. V shed 4 bases and J 2 bases; nucleotides not matched to a gene: 12. Per the germline V gene, CDR1 is WSHSY and CDR2 is SAAADI.